The 30 T cell receptor beta chains given below trace back to one sample, sequenced in a study of blood T cell repertoires in COVID-19. Profiled with immunoSEQ multiplex PCR; TCRdb holds only in-frame clones, not every one. The table includes more than 65,000 clones, about 80% detected once. Sequenced material: peripheral blood. Receptor source: a human donor in a cohort sampled during active COVID-19.

CDR3 sequence: CASSLYGTALNTEAFF. Written as DNA, the CDR3 is TGCGCCAGCAGCTTGTACGGGACAGCCCTGAACACTGAAGCTTTCTTT. The rearrangement uses TRBV5-1 and TRBJ1-1, with 7 bases identical to TRBD1. The CDR3 contains 16 residues. The J segment lost 0 bases and the V segment lost 1 base, leaving 6 bases of the junction unmatched. Looked up from germline, CDR1 is SGHRS and CDR2 is YFSETQ.

The chain couples TRBV3-1 (or the pseudogene TRBV3-2) to TRBJ2-7; 7 bases are shared with TRBD1. The CDR3 has 13 residues. J gave up 6 bases and V 4 bases, and 6 bases lay outside the gene matches. Germline V gene lookup returns CDR1 LGHDT and CDR2 YNNKEL (reference sequence). DNA of the CDR3: TGTGCCAGCAGCCGTCGGGCAGGGGGCGAGCAGTACTTC. Protein sequence: CASSRRAGGEQYF.

The chain recombines TRBV5-1 with TRBJ2-2; TRBD2 aligns across 12 bases. In germline, CDR1 is SGHRS, CDR2 YFSETQ. The V segment lost 4 bases and the J segment 5 bases; nucleotides outside the gene matches: 24. This CDR3 region has 22 residues. This CDR3 is CASSRSPITSGRFLGKTGELFF. Written as DNA, the CDR3 is TGCGCCAGCAGCCGAAGCCCGATTACTAGCGGGAGGTTTCTGGGGAAAACCGGGGAGCTGTTTTTT.

This chain links TRBV3-1 (or the pseudogene TRBV3-2) with TRBJ1-2, with 9 bases lining up with TRBD1. Germline V gene sequence: CDR1 LGHDT, CDR2 YNNKEL (reference sequence). Germline trimming cut 1 base from V and 8 bases from J; bases unmatched to any gene: 8. The CDR3 sequence is 15 residues long. The CDR3 reads CASSQGVWTGEGYTF. DNA of the CDR3: TGTGCCAGCAGCCAAGGGGTCTGGACAGGGGAAGGCTACACCTTC.

As to this clone: A junction boundary mismatches the germline segment, possibly from a read error. The chain joins TRBV5-1 to TRBJ2-7; 10 bases fit TRBD1. CDR3 length equals 14 residues. Germline V CDR1 and CDR2: SGHRS, YFSETQ. The CDR3, as DNA: TGCGCCAGCAGGTTGGGACAGGGGCAGTACGAGCAGTACTTC. It encodes CASRLGQGQYEQYF.

This clone was observed a handful of times. V is TRBV21-1 and J is TRBJ2-7; the table's D gene call, TRBD2, was not cross checked with the DNA. TRBV21-1 is a listed pseudogene. This CDR3 contains 9 residues. As DNA, the CDR3 is TGTGCCAGCAGCCAGAGGGAAGACTTC. Its protein product is CASSQREDF.

This clone was counted a few times. V is TRBV24-1 and J is TRBJ2-2; no clear D gene. With 0 bases removed from V and 1 base from J, the gap between germline ends came to 8 bases. CDR3 length: 16 amino acids. Germline V gene lookup returns CDR1 KGHDR and CDR2 SFDVKD. Here the CDR3 DNA reads TGTGCCACCAGTGATTTGACCCCAGGGAACACCGGGGAGCTGTTTTTT. It specifies CATSDLTPGNTGELFF.

The J gene is TRBJ2-1, the V gene TRBV7-2; D is ambiguous. Germline V CDR1 and CDR2: SGHTA, FQGNSA. Trimming pared 5 bases from V and 0 bases from J, leaving 11 bases between. The CDR3 loop spans 15 amino acids. CDR3 protein: CASSNGGVSYNEQFF. The CDR3 bases are TGTGCCAGCAGCAATGGTGGAGTCTCCTACAATGAGCAGTTCTTC.

The V and J genes are TRBV25-1 and TRBJ2-5, with D perhaps matching TRBD1 (6 bases). The germline CDR1 and CDR2 sequences are MGHDK and SYGVNS. Trimming removed 0 bases at V and 7 bases at J, with 15 bases between. CDR3 length: 15 residues. In DNA, the CDR3 is TGTGCCAGCAGTGAATACAGGGGCGCGGTAGTGACCCAGTACTTC. Translated: CASSEYRGAVVTQYF.

The J gene is TRBJ1-1, the V gene TRBV5-8; D is perhaps TRBD1 (5 bases). The CDR3 loop spans 13 amino acids. The ends were cut back, 1 base at V and 5 bases at J, with 9 bases in the middle. In germline, CDR1 is SGHTS, CDR2 YDEGEE. The CDR3, as DNA: TGTGCCAGCAGCTTGCCTCAGGGAACTGAAGCTTTCTTT. It specifies CASSLPQGTEAFF. Together with reference TRBV5-8 and TRBJ1-1, the CDR3 gives the full variable domain: EAGVTQSPTHLIKTRGQQATLRCSPISGHTSVYWYQQALGLGLQFLLWYDEGEERNRGNFPPRFSGRQFPNYSSELNVNALELEDSALYLCASSLPQGTEAFFGQGTRLTVV.

The count of this clone is one. The genes are TRBV28 and TRBJ1-2; D is unresolved. V was cut by 7 bases and J by 2 bases, with 14 bases left in between. This CDR3 has 14 residues. The germline gives CDR1 MDHEN, CDR2 SYDVKM. For the CDR3, the DNA is TGTGCCAGCATTGGTCAGGACTCAAACTATGGCTACACCTTC. It encodes CASIGQDSNYGYTF.

This chain connects TRBV4-1 to TRBJ1-5; a weak D match, TRBD1 (5 bases). Trimming removed 3 bases from V and 5 bases from J, with 11 bases in between. The length of the CDR3 is 14 residues. Germline V lookup: CDR1 MGHRA, CDR2 YSYEKL. Here the CDR3 DNA reads TGCGCCAGCAGCCAGCAGGGATATGATCAGCCCCAGCATTTT. Translation gives CASSQQGYDQPQHF.

V and J are TRBV12-2 and TRBJ2-1; the table's TRBD2 call for D was not verified on the DNA. TRBV12-2 is assigned pseudogene status. The CDR3 totals 17 residues. CDR3 nucleotides: TGTGCAAGTCGCTTAGCGAGGACTAGTACCATCTACAATGAGCAGTTCTTC. Its translation: CASRLARTSTIYNEQFF.

The chain uses TRBV5-8 and TRBJ2-7; TRBD1 aligns across 8 bases. From germline, CDR1 is SGHTS and CDR2 YDEGEE. After removal of 0 bases from V and 1 base from J, the junction contained 9 bases not matched to a gene. This CDR3 region has 17 residues. CDR3 protein: CASSLVLGTGVSYEQYF. In DNA form, the CDR3 reads TGTGCCAGCAGCTTGGTACTTGGGACAGGCGTATCCTACGAGCAGTACTTC.

The V gene is TRBV5-1, the J gene TRBJ2-2; 9 bases are a match to TRBD1. The length of the CDR3 is 17 residues. Trimming took 4 bases from V and 3 from J; bases not matched to a gene: 10. Per germline, CDR1 SGHRS and CDR2 YFSETQ. The CDR3 sequence is CASSARWDRAYTGELFF. CDR3 DNA: TGCGCCAGCAGCGCACGGTGGGACAGGGCCTACACCGGGGAGCTGTTTTTT.

This clone appeared a few times. The chain links TRBV27 to TRBJ2-2; D perhaps matches TRBD1 (5 bases). Trimming took off 2 bases at V and 11 bases at J, with 12 bases between the two ends. In germline, CDR1 is MNHEY, CDR2 SMNVEV (reference sequence). CDR3 length: 13 amino acids. Written as DNA, the CDR3 is TGTGCCAGCAGTTTAATTTTGTGGGGCGAGCTGTTTTTT. It specifies CASSLILWGELFF.

For this clone: The junction shows a germline mismatch at one end, possibly a read error. The rearrangement joins TRBV7-7 to TRBJ2-5, with 13 bases fitting TRBD2. The CDR3 extends over 17 amino acids. Germline loops: CDR1 SSHAT, CDR2 FNYEAQ (reference sequence). The CDR3 sequence: CASSKGLAGKFQETQYF. CDR3 sequence (DNA): TGTGCTAGCAGCAAGGGACTAGCGGGAAAATTTCAAGAGACCCAGTACTTC. Filled out from reference TRBV7-7 and TRBJ2-5, the complete variable domain reads GAGVSQSPRYKVTKRGQDVTLRCDPISSHATLYWYQQALGQGPEFLTYFNYEAQPDKSGLPSDRFSAERPEGSISTLTIQRTEQRDSAMYRCASSKGLAGKFQETQYFGPGTRLLVL.

J is TRBJ1-4 and V is TRBV7-9; TRBD1 aligns across 11 bases. Germline V gene sequence: CDR1 SEHNR, CDR2 FQNEAQ (reference sequence). This CDR3 has 18 amino acids. V lost 6 bases and J lost 0; bases outside the gene matches: 9. The CDR3 nucleotides are TGTGCCAGCAGTCCACCGGGACAGGGGGTTCCAACTAATGAAAAACTGTTTTTT. This gives the protein CASSPPGQGVPTNEKLFF.

The chain is built from TRBV5-4 and TRBJ1-2; 8 bases are a match to TRBD1. Losses at the gene ends were 4 bases for V and 9 bases for J; bases not matched to a gene: 11. CDR1 and CDR2 from the germline V gene are SGHNT and YYREEE (reference sequence). CDR3 length: 14 residues. The CDR3 loop reads CASSPGTGGISYTF. In nucleotides, the CDR3 is TGTGCCAGCAGCCCCGGGACAGGAGGGATAAGCTACACCTTC.

This clone has a single count. The rearrangement links TRBV6-5 to TRBJ1-2; 7 positions agree with TRBD1. Trimming cost V 6 bases and J 4 bases; bases outside gene matches: 8. The germline V gene has CDR1 MNHEY and CDR2 SVGAGI. The CDR3 has 14 amino acids. CDR3 sequence: CASRDRQGSYGYTF. In DNA, the CDR3 is TGTGCCAGCAGGGACCGACAGGGTAGCTATGGCTACACCTTC.

This chain links TRBV2 with TRBJ1-6; maybe TRBD1 (6 bases). CDR1 is SNHLY and CDR2 is FYNNEI in the germline V gene. V gave up 6 bases and J gave up 13 bases, with 22 bases separating them. This CDR3 has 15 residues. DNA for the CDR3: TGTGCCAGCAGGGTAGGGGGGGCCATACTAATCCCCCTCCACTTT. Translated: CASRVGGAILIPLHF.

This chain connects TRBV7-9 to TRBJ2-7; 7 nucleotides align to TRBD2. This CDR3 spans 11 amino acids. After removal of 11 bases from V and 6 bases from J, the junction contained 7 bases not matched to a gene. Germline CDR1 SEHNR, CDR2 FQNEAQ (reference sequence). CDR3 DNA sequence: TGTGCCTCTCGCGGGAGACTCGAGCAGTACTTC. Its translation: CASRGRLEQYF.

Judged by abundance, this clone is hyperexpanded. This chain joins TRBV14 and TRBJ2-7; D is perhaps TRBD1 (5 bases). Trimming took off 0 bases at V and 6 bases at J, with 6 bases between the two ends. The CDR3 sequence is 12 residues long. Per germline, CDR1 SGHDN and CDR2 FVKESK. The CDR3 loop reads CASSQDRVEQYF. The CDR3, as DNA: TGTGCCAGCAGCCAAGACAGGGTCGAGCAGTACTTC.

The chain has TRBV11-2 and TRBJ2-2; 12 bases are shared with TRBD2. Trimming cost V 3 bases and J 0 bases; bases outside gene matches: 2. This CDR3 has 17 amino acids. Germline V gene data show CDR1 as SGHAT and CDR2 as FQNNGV. This chain's CDR3 is CASSLLAGGSNTGELFF. In DNA, the CDR3 is TGTGCCAGCAGCTTGCTAGCGGGAGGGTCGAACACCGGGGAGCTGTTTTTT.

In its sample, this clone was seen once. This chain connects TRBV2 to TRBJ1-2; 7 bases align to TRBD1. V was clipped by 3 bases and J by 6 bases; unmatched bases: 4. CDR1 is SNHLY, CDR2 FYNNEI, per germline. The CDR3 is 13 amino acids. CDR3 region: CASSEVGTDGYTF. The CDR3 DNA reads as TGTGCCAGCAGTGAGGTGGGGACAGATGGCTACACCTTC.

The gene calls are TRBV6-1 and TRBJ2-3; the D is unclear. The CDR3 runs 17 residues. Germline CDR1 reads MNHNS; CDR2 reads SASEGT. V lost 1 base and J lost 7, with 21 bases in between. The CDR3 sequence is CASSEDDSVGRQYTQYF. The CDR3 nucleotides are TGTGCCAGCAGTGAAGACGACTCCGTAGGCCGCCAGTATACGCAGTATTTT.

The chain combines TRBV5-1 with TRBJ2-1; maybe TRBD2 (5 bases). The length of the CDR3 is 12 residues. The V end lost 0 bases, the J end lost 9 bases, and 7 bases lay between the germline ends. CDR1 is SGHRS, CDR2 YFSETQ, per germline. The CDR3 sequence is CASSLERGEQFF. The CDR3 bases are TGCGCCAGCAGCTTGGAACGGGGTGAGCAGTTCTTC.

The chain is built from TRBV20-1 and TRBJ1-5; no definite D call. V lost 3 bases to trimming and J lost 3 bases, with 18 bases between them. This CDR3 is built from 16 residues. The germline gives CDR1 DFQATT, CDR2 SNEGSKA (reference sequence). The CDR3 region is CSASSIESENNQPQHF. CDR3 coding DNA: TGCAGTGCTAGTTCCATAGAATCCGAGAACAATCAGCCCCAGCATTTT.

The chain has TRBV4-1 and TRBJ2-5, with 12 bases aligning to TRBD2. This CDR3 is 15 amino acids long. V trimming: 2 bases; J trimming: 3 bases; junction bases outside the gene matches: 1. Germline CDR1 and CDR2: MGHRA and YSYEKL. Here the CDR3 DNA reads TGCGCCAGCAGCCAACTAGCGGGGGGGGAAGAGACCCAGTACTTC. Protein product: CASSQLAGGEETQYF.

The J gene is TRBJ1-6, the V gene TRBV5-4, with D possibly TRBD1 on 6 matching bases. CDR3 length equals 14 residues. The V gene's germline CDR1 is SGHNT and CDR2 YYREEE (reference sequence). V was pared by 5 bases and J by 7 bases, with 13 bases between. The CDR3 region is CASSTRGLNSPLHF. CDR3 in DNA: TGTGCCAGCAGTACCAGGGGTTTAAATTCACCCCTCCACTTT.